This TCR beta chain is from a study of cytomegalovirus exposure and HLA in healthy donors (dated by TCRdb to between 2016 and 2019). Describing the broader study: According to an earlier analysis of around 600 of the donors, about 190 million T cells yielded over 90 million unique TCR beta sequences and 276 Gb of sequence data. The genetic ancestry cluster associated with self-reported Caucasian donors included roughly four fifths of the approximately 430 genotyped donors. All discovery cohort repertoires had been generated on a single sequencing platform. The study aimed to test whether signatures of past pathogen exposure could be identified by cataloging public T cell receptors. To predict cytomegalovirus infection status, the study brought together high-throughput TCR immunosequencing, statistical association of individual TCRs with disease status, and machine learning. Genome-wide SNP genotypes for about 65% of the 666 donors were used in a later genetic analysis, which treated that subset as a discovery cohort. Both class I and class II loci were covered by HLA typing, at four-digit resolution. An earlier analysis of fewer than 750 of the donors used high-throughput TCR beta sequencing to judge whether each TCR beta V gene segment behaved as functional or pseudogenic. Alongside the repertoire data, information on donor age, sex, ethnicity and CMV serostatus was compiled. A later analysis re-analyzed previously published TCR beta repertoires from 660 or so donors and added high-resolution HLA genotyping to study TCR occurrence patterns. Rather than drawing on any new phenotypic data, the later analysis identified candidate immune exposures from TCR beta sequences and the way those sequences occurred across donors. The study used immunosequencing to profile the T cell repertoires of more than 650 subjects and linked those repertoires to cytomegalovirus serostatus. An early release that covered more than 550 HLA-typed donors contained about 300 gigabases of sequencing data and 75 million to 100 million unique TCR sequences. A separate validation cohort of roughly 130 different subjects was used in addition to the roughly 720-subject first cohort. Among 300 to 500 genotyped donors of the cohort, an average of around 220,000 unique TCR beta nucleotide sequences was sequenced per donor, of which about 19% were non-productive. Because of strong linkage in the cohort, roughly five DR-DQ haplotypes were treated as single units for association and clustering. The number of typed donors differed by locus: 629-630 for A, B, C, DRB1 and DQB1; some 540 for DQA1; 606 for DPA1; and some 470 for DPB1. The research as a whole found: The authors suggested that the approach could potentially be generalized to other disease states and immunological phenotypes. According to a later analysis, TCR association rates differed among HLA loci, with DRB1 alleles showing the most associated TCRs and HLA-C alleles showing the fewest. Compared with the 666-donor mean, donors in an Asian-associated ancestry cluster had fewer N-insertions in productive TCRs, according to a later genetic analysis. Broadly in line with IMGT annotations, most TCR beta V segments showed up in productive rearrangements about 87% or about 30% of the time in an earlier analysis of about 500 of the donors. Linkage disequilibrium might explain the correlated functional status among segregating V segments, but an unknown experimental factor could not be excluded. The classifier was reported to diagnose cytomegalovirus status with high specificity and sensitivity in both the original and validation cohorts. A later analysis reported that several top co-occurrence clusters appeared linked to parvovirus B19, influenza, CMV and Epstein-Barr virus. Three of the identified cytomegalovirus-associated TCR beta chains were confirmed in vitro to be specific for cytomegalovirus antigens. Only TCR beta chains were sequenced in this cohort, and the absence of alpha or paired-chain data limited detectable features. Most TCR sequences were observed very rarely across donors, whereas some public TCRs were present in many individuals. When HLA alleles, especially DR and DQ, strongly co-occurred, TCR associations were difficult to assign to individual alleles. A total of roughly 160 TCR beta chains were listed by the study as associated with cytomegalovirus. A group of highly shared sequence variants was considered likely to be a technical artifact of the sequencing pipeline. Because HLA typing was unavailable for some donors at each locus, only the typed subset was used in association tests. In a later analysis, HLA-associated TCR beta chains showed more clonal expansion and lower generation probabilities than non-associated chains that were equally common. Roughly uniform sequencing depth across donors was assumed in presence/absence analyses, although this assumption may not hold. Because counts were too low, 15 to 20 rarely observed V segments, including chromosome 9 orphons, were excluded from the earlier analysis of several hundred of the donors. A later analysis associated some 17,000 TCR beta sequences with specific HLA alleles at a false discovery rate of 0.05. A further reported finding was that TCR beta sequences accurately predicted the HLA-A and HLA-B alleles for most subjects in the first cohort. Some IMGT-functional V segments, including TRBV6-2 and TRBV6-3, could not be distinguished by the 87-base-pair reads and were therefore excluded. According to a later analysis, most CMV-associated TCR beta chains appeared to be HLA-restricted, and the HLA associations seemed to be driven largely by CMV exposure. For the cohort, immune exposure information was limited to CMV serostatus. An association between a missense DCLRE1C variant and V-gene and J-gene trimming of TCR beta chains was found in a later genetic analysis and replicated in an independent cohort.

The library relied on the immunoSEQ multiplex PCR assay. A mixture of 60 forward primers for TCR Vbeta segments and 13 reverse primers for TCR Jbeta segments was used in the multiplex PCR. A multiplex PCR assay on genomic DNA amplified the CDR3 region of rearranged TCR beta genes. The Illumina HiSeq System was used to sequence the amplified TCR beta libraries as 87-base-pair reads. As for the original processing: In a later analysis, some 80 million unique TCR beta chains were counted across the roughly 670 repertoires, and roughly 9.9 million of these chains were shared by at least two donors. Raw reads were error-corrected and collapsed into unique sequences by a nearest-neighbor algorithm in which closely related sequences were merged to remove PCR and sequencing errors. CDR3 sequences were aligned to IMGT reference sequences to assign V, D and J gene segments. Each retained sequence needed at least a six-nucleotide match to both a V gene segment and a J gene segment. A rearrangement was called productive if the CDR3 had no stop codons and remained in frame with V and J, and every other rearrangement was called non-productive. Following IMGT convention, CDR3 was defined as the stretch from the second conserved V-encoded cysteine to the conserved J-encoded phenylalanine. In an earlier analysis of around 640 of the donors, sequences lacking an unambiguous match to a single V gene segment were excluded. An earlier analysis of 550 to 650 of the donors classified V segments as functional when productive rearrangements were above 56.7% and as segregating when the standard deviation between donors was above 5%. A statistical classification framework was developed to diagnose cytomegalovirus status using the catalog of TCR beta chain sequences. In a later analysis, V and J genes were assigned by comparing TCR nucleotide sequences against IMGT/GENE-DB human TR gene sequences. In a later analysis, CDR3 sequences and most-parsimonious VDJ recombination scenarios were assigned using the TCRdist pipeline. A later analysis defined each TCR beta chain by its CDR3 amino acid sequence plus V-gene family, and excluded reads lacking a unique V-gene family. In a later analysis, fewer than 650 highly shared, low-generation-probability nucleotide sequences were removed to address suspected cross-contamination and a sequencing artifact. In a later analysis, a clonal expansion index was calculated for each public chain from normalized within-repertoire ranks of inferred template counts. In a later analysis, generation probabilities were computed with a VDJ recombination model fitted to out-of-frame rearrangements, and the resulting probabilities were checked against IGoR. In a later analysis, TCR-TCR, TCR-HLA and TCR-CMV co-occurrence was scored with hypergeometric tests, and a repertoire-size bias correction was applied to TCR pairs. False discovery rates were estimated in a later analysis by permuting HLA or CMV assignments 20 times. A later analysis grouped co-occurring TCRs with DBSCAN, adding TCRdist sequence similarity when clustering within HLA-allele-positive subsets. Repertoires with fewer than 30,000 or more than 120,000 public chains were left out of co-occurrence clustering, as were four to six repertoires with anomalous nucleotide sharing. TCRdb took over this immuneACCESS table, retaining in-frame rearrangements with V and J assigned. Such tables are incomplete; in checked studies, under half of the missing clones stem from an unresolved V gene, and the remainder is unexplained. The V and J calls and clone size come from that table; D and trimming were worked out from the DNA. For this sample there are 150,000 or so clones; around four fifths appear just once. The top ten clonotypes cover approximately 1.5% of the sample.

Reading the germline V gene gives CDR1 MDHEN and CDR2 SYDVKM. The CDR3 contains 13 residues, cysteine and phenylalanine counted. Only CDR3 DNA is held: 39 bases, read in frame from base 1. The germline ends are 15 bases apart after V is trimmed by 8 bases and J by 5 bases. A note on this clone: It lacks a known antigen. Base qualities are not provided; no much larger clone lies one nucleotide away.

The cohort was made up of about 670 healthy bone marrow donors. At the time of sampling, every cohort member was nominally healthy, though immune exposures that went unrecorded were likely present. The donor was CMV seronegative and was included in the group of several hundred seronegative cohort members. A peripheral blood sample was collected from each donor, and TCR beta sequencing was performed on peripheral blood mononuclear cells. Genomic DNA extraction from the blood cell samples was performed with the Qiagen DNeasy Blood Extraction Kit. The sample consisted of PBMCs. This clonotype was obtained from a female donor in good health and CMV-seronegative. Recombination joined TRBV28 with TRBJ1-1; TRBD1 could be the D gene, as 5 bases match. DNA sequence: TGTGCCAGCGGGATTTCCGGGACTACTGAAGCTTTCTTT. Protein translation: CASGISGTTEAFF.